The 22 T cell receptor beta chains given below trace back to one sample, sequenced in a study of regulatory T cells in long-lasting Graves disease. Arm-PCR of CDR3 regions and iRepertoire HTBI primers were the basis on which TCR beta libraries were built. TCRdb used MiXCR to reprocess the multiplex PCR reads, holding one entry per CDR3 protein. The sample holds 430,000 or so distinct CDR3 sequences, about 21% seen once. Stated time point: persistent/refractory GD, antithyroid drugs over 5 years with positive TRAb. PBMCs provided the RNA from which the TCR library was made. The input for sequencing was peripheral blood mononuclear cells (PBMCs), taken when the disease was refractory, from a patient treated with antithyroid drugs. The receptors stem from a female donor with Graves disease.

This clonotype has a single count. V is TRBV28 and J is TRBJ2-7; 9 bases are a match to TRBD2. Unmatched junction bases numbered 5, after V lost 9 bases and J lost 5 bases. This CDR3 is 12 amino acids long. The germline V gene encodes CDR1 MDHEN and CDR2 SYDVKM. The CDR3 reads CASCGREHEQYF. The CDR3 DNA reads as TGTGCCAGTTGCGGGAGGGAGCACGAGCAGTACTTC.

The chain employs TRBV3-1 and TRBJ2-6, with D maybe TRBD1 (6 bases). Looked up from germline, CDR1 is LGHDT and CDR2 is YNNKEL (reference sequence). Trimming cost V 3 bases and J 3 bases, with 9 bases left between them. This CDR3 is built from 15 residues. CDR3 amino acids: CASSQGAVGANVLTF. The CDR3 bases are TGTGCCAGCAGCCAGGGGGCGGTTGGGGCCAACGTCCTGACTTTC.

The chain combines TRBV2 with TRBJ2-3, with 7 bases identical to TRBD1. CDR1 and CDR2 (germline): SNHLY, FYNNEI. The CDR3 runs 13 residues. J gave up 4 bases and V 5 bases, and 3 bases lay outside the gene matches. The CDR3 sequence: CASSKTGADTQYF. CDR3 nucleotide sequence: TGTGCCAGCAGTAAAACAGGGGCAGATACGCAGTATTTT.

This clonotype has only a few counts. This rearrangement joins TRBV28 to TRBJ2-1; tentatively, D is TRBD2 (5 bases). Germline lookup yields CDR1 MDHEN and CDR2 SYDVKM. V lost 6 bases and J lost 4, with 16 bases in between. This CDR3 comprises 15 residues. The CDR3 sequence: CASSPRGVEYNEQFF. The CDR3 DNA sequence: TGTGCCAGCAGCCCACGGGGAGTGGAATACAATGAGCAGTTCTTC.

The chain recombines TRBV2 with TRBJ2-3, with D unresolved. The CDR3 consists of 13 residues. Trimming left V 7 bases short and J 1 base short, with 9 bases between. Germline CDR1 is SNHLY and CDR2 is FYNNEI. For the CDR3, the DNA is TGTGCCAGCACCGACGGTCGCACAGATACGCAGTATTTT. Protein sequence: CASTDGRTDTQYF.

This clonotype was observed at least ten times. V gene TRBV7-2 combines with J gene TRBJ2-5; D is ambiguous. V lost 0 bases to trimming and J lost 1 base, with 6 bases between them. CDR1 is SGHTA and CDR2 is FQGNSA in the germline V gene. The CDR3 loop spans 14 amino acids. In nucleotides, the CDR3 is TGTGCCAGCAGCTTAGCGACTGGCCAAGAGACCCAGTACTTC. Amino acids: CASSLATGQETQYF.

V usage is TRBV3-1 and J usage is TRBJ2-7; 9 bases match TRBD2. The V segment lost 1 base and the J segment 7 bases; nucleotides outside the gene matches: 8. Per germline, CDR1 LGHDT and CDR2 YNNKEL (reference sequence). The CDR3 is made up of 15 amino acids. The CDR3 is CASSQAGTSRLEQYF. The DNA for the CDR3 is TGTGCCAGCAGCCAAGCCGGGACTAGCAGGTTGGAGCAGTACTTC.

This clonotype occurred a few times. The genes are TRBV6-1 and TRBJ1-5, with no clear D. In germline, CDR1 is MNHNS, CDR2 SASEGT. The CDR3 runs 11 residues. V lost 2 bases and J 9 bases, leaving 5 bases between the germline ends. CDR3 in amino acids: CASSERGPQHF. In DNA, the CDR3 is TGTGCCAGCAGTGAACGGGGGCCCCAGCATTTT.

This clonotype is a singleton in its sample. The chain combines TRBV9 with TRBJ1-3; D remains ambiguous. Germline V gene sequence: CDR1 SGDLS, CDR2 YYNGEE. The CDR3 sequence is 13 residues long. The V end lost 4 bases, the J end lost 2 bases, and 7 bases lay between the germline ends. The CDR3 region is CASSPETGNTIYF. CDR3 bases: TGTGCCAGCAGCCCCGAAACTGGAAACACCATATATTTT.

The V and J genes are TRBV15 and TRBJ1-2; 8 bases match TRBD1. Trimming at V came to 3 bases and at J to 0 bases, leaving 9 bases not matched to a gene. There are 17 residues in the CDR3. Germline V CDR1 and CDR2: LNHNV, YYDKDF (reference sequence). The DNA for the CDR3 is TGTGCCACCAGCAGGGACCCACAGGGGGGTTCTAACTATGGCTACACCTTC. Protein product: CATSRDPQGGSNYGYTF.

V gene TRBV5-6 combines with J gene TRBJ1-1, with 9 bases aligning to TRBD1. V dropped 4 bases and J dropped 4; count of bases not matched to a gene: 5. The CDR3 has 14 residues. The germline V gene encodes CDR1 SGHDT and CDR2 YYEEEE. CDR3 sequence (DNA): TGTGCCAGCAGCCGTGGACAGGGGACCACTGAAGCTTTCTTT. Translated: CASSRGQGTTEAFF.

The CDR3 DNA sequence: TGCAGTGCTAGGATCAGGGAGGATGAGCAGTTCTTC. Translated: CSARIREDEQFF. The chain has TRBV20-1 and TRBJ2-1; TRBD2 is a possible D gene (6 bases). Deletions cut 3 bases from V and 8 bases from J, with 11 bases between. The CDR3 runs 12 residues. CDR1 is DFQATT and CDR2 is SNEGSKA in the germline V gene (reference sequence).

The sample holds a few counts of this clonotype. The chain carries TRBV7-9 and TRBJ2-2, with D perhaps TRBD1 (6 bases). Trimming cost V 4 bases and J 4 bases, with 16 bases left between them. Germline-derived CDR1 and CDR2 are SEHNR and FQNEAQ (reference sequence). CDR3 length equals 16 residues. CDR3 residues: CASSSEQGVGTGELFF. DNA of the CDR3: TGTGCCAGCAGCTCCGAACAGGGAGTCGGCACCGGGGAGCTGTTTTTT.

V gene TRBV5-4 combines with J gene TRBJ2-5; 7 bases align to TRBD2. The assigned J gene may be wrong: the sequence end matches TRBJ2-7 better. This CDR3 comprises 14 residues. Germline CDR1 is SGHNT and CDR2 is YYREEE (reference sequence). This CDR3 is CASSLERDAYEQYF. Written as DNA, the CDR3 is TGTGCCAGCAGCTTGGAGCGGGACGCCTACGAGCAGTACTTC.

There are a few counts of this clonotype. This chain joins TRBV7-8 and TRBJ2-7; D remains unclear. CDR1 and CDR2 from the germline V gene are SGHVS and FQNEAQ. This CDR3 is 13 amino acids long. The V and J ends lost 1 base and 6 bases respectively, with 10 bases between them. CDR3 sequence: CASSLGVLGEQYF. Written as DNA, the CDR3 is TGTGCCAGCAGCTTAGGGGTGCTGGGCGAGCAGTACTTC.

This chain joins TRBV20-1 and TRBJ2-2, with D possibly matching TRBD2 (6 bases). The V end was cut by 5 bases, the J end by 2 bases, with 15 bases between. The CDR3 extends over 15 amino acids. Germline V lookup: CDR1 DFQATT, CDR2 SNEGSKA (reference sequence). The CDR3 DNA sequence: TGCAGTGCTGCTCGACTAGACTCCAACACCGGGGAGCTGTTTTTT. This translates into CSAARLDSNTGELFF.

The rearrangement links TRBV5-5 to TRBJ2-1, with 9 bases that match TRBD2. After removal of 7 bases from V and 4 bases from J, the junction contained 9 bases not matched to a gene. Germline CDR1 reads SGHKS; CDR2 reads YYEKEE (reference sequence). The CDR3 is made up of 15 amino acids. The CDR3, as DNA: TGTGCCAGCCGAGAGGGACTAGCCATATACAATGAGCAGTTCTTC. This gives the protein CASREGLAIYNEQFF.

The chain recombines TRBV5-1 with TRBJ2-5, with TRBD1 identical over 9 bases. V lost 4 bases, J lost 5 bases, and 9 bases stayed unmatched. This CDR3 is 15 amino acids long. The germline gives CDR1 SGHRS, CDR2 YFSETQ. Here the CDR3 reads CASSDPGQGDETQYF. CDR3 bases: TGCGCCAGCAGCGACCCGGGACAGGGAGATGAGACCCAGTACTTC.

This clonotype was counted between two and nine times. The rearrangement links TRBV7-6 to TRBJ2-2; 10 positions agree with TRBD2. The CDR3 is made up of 16 amino acids. Germline CDR1 is SGHVS and CDR2 is FNYEAQ. The trim removed 7 bases at V and 5 bases at J, leaving 10 bases unmatched. DNA of the CDR3: TGTGCCAGCACCCCCATGGGAGCGGGAGGGACCGGGGAGCTGTTTTTT. Translated, it gives CASTPMGAGGTGELFF.

The V and J genes are TRBV9 and TRBJ1-1; unclear D gene. This CDR3 comprises 14 residues. The V and J ends lost 0 bases and 1 base respectively, with 7 bases between them. CDR1 and CDR2 from the germline V gene are SGDLS and YYNGEE. This chain's CDR3 is CASSVVYGNTEAFF. For the CDR3, the DNA is TGTGCCAGCAGCGTAGTATATGGGAACACTGAAGCTTTCTTT.

This clonotype was seen ten or more times. The CDR3 reads CASSDGVWPQHF. In nucleotides, the CDR3 is TGTGCCAGCAGCGACGGGGTTTGGCCCCAGCATTTT. The rearrangement links TRBV3-1 to TRBJ1-5; D not certain. Germline V gene sequence: CDR1 LGHDT, CDR2 YNNKEL (reference sequence). The CDR3 has 12 amino acids. V was clipped by 5 bases and J by 9 bases, with 11 bases between them.

In its sample, this clonotype was seen many times. The V call is TRBV28, the J call TRBJ2-7; no definite D call. V was cut by 3 bases and J by 7 bases, with 4 bases left in between. The CDR3 is made up of 10 amino acids. The germline V gene encodes CDR1 MDHEN and CDR2 SYDVKM. The CDR3 DNA sequence: TGTGCCAGCAGTTTGAGAGAGCAGTACTTC. Protein: CASSLREQYF.